These 13 T cell receptor beta chains were sequenced from one sample in a study of T cells in women clearing cervical HPV infection. Repertoires were generated with immunoSEQ multiplex PCR, while TCRdb's copy carries only in-frame clones and drops some. The sample shows about 35,000 clones, and over 1.5% sits with its ten largest clones. What was sequenced was blood buffy coat. The receptors come from a woman between 18 and 70 years old with a cervical HPV16 infection that either progressed to CIN3+ or cleared (not recorded which).

As for this clone: The sequence runs out 3 residues before the end of the CDR3; the remainder is reconstructed from the germline J gene. The chain links TRBV7-7 to TRBJ1-4; D uncertain. V was cut by 3 bases and J by 0 bases, with 8 bases left in between. CDR3 size: 15 residues. Germline assignment: CDR1 SSHAT and CDR2 FNYEAQ (reference sequence). The CDR3 DNA, read in part, is TGTGCCAGCAGCTTGCTCACAGCAACTAATGAAAAA. It specifies CASSLLTATNEK. The complete CDR3 reads CASSLLTATNEKLFF.

With regard to this clone: The read terminates 3 residues ahead of where the CDR3 ends, so the germline J gene completes it. J is TRBJ2-3 and V is TRBV7-3, with 11 bases lining up with TRBD1. Germline CDR1 reads SGHTA; CDR2 reads FQGTGA. V lost 1 base to trimming and J lost 4 bases; unmatched junction nucleotides: 13. The CDR3 covers 19 residues. Partial CDR3 DNA: TGTGCCAGCAGCTTAATGTGGGGGCGGACAGGGGGCGACGCAGATACG. It is translated as CASSLMWGRTGGDADT. The whole CDR3 protein is CASSLMWGRTGGDADTQYF.

Worth noting for this clone: With the read ending 3 residues before the CDR3 end, the germline J gene is used to fill in that end. This chain joins TRBV12-3 or TRBV12-4 and TRBJ2-1, with 7 bases fitting TRBD1. CDR3 length: 15 residues. After removal of 2 bases from V and 6 bases from J, the junction contained 7 bases not matched to a gene. The sequenced CDR3 bases are TGTGCCAGCAGTTTACCAGACAGGGCAATCAATGAG. Its protein product is CASSLPDRAINE. The entire CDR3 is CASSLPDRAINEQFF.

Turning to this clone: The read ends 3 residues early relative to the CDR3; the germline J gene fills the gap. V gene TRBV19 combines with J gene TRBJ2-2, with D uncertain. Between the trimmed V and J ends, which lost 6 bases and 1 base, there was a span of 6 bases. CDR1 is LNHDA and CDR2 is SQIVND in the germline V gene (reference sequence). The CDR3 is 13 amino acids. The part of the CDR3 DNA that was read is TGTGCCAGTAGACGACAGAACACCGGGGAG. Amino acids: CASRRQNTGE. The full CDR3 protein is CASRRQNTGELFF.

With regard to this clone: The read finishes 3 residues shy of the CDR3 end, and the germline J gene is used to complete it. The genes are TRBV2 and TRBJ2-7; TRBD2 agrees at 7 bases. CDR3 length equals 16 residues. Per the germline V gene, CDR1 is SNHLY and CDR2 is FYNNEI. V trimming: 1 base; J trimming: 0 bases; junction bases outside the gene matches: 6. CDR3 bases read: TGTGCCAGCAGTGAAGAATGGGGGGGAAGCTCCTACGAG. Protein: CASSEEWGGSSYE. The entire CDR3 is CASSEEWGGSSYEQYF.

In regard to this clone: The read falls 3 residues short of the CDR3 end, and the missing part is taken from the germline J gene. The V and J genes are TRBV12-3 or TRBV12-4 and TRBJ1-1; D perhaps matches TRBD1 (6 bases). The V end was cut by 6 bases, the J end by 6 bases, with 17 bases between. CDR3 length: 14 amino acids. The sequenced CDR3 bases are TGTGCCAGCAGGGCGAAGGGGGGGAAATCTGAA. It is translated as CASRAKGGKSE. The full CDR3 is CASRAKGGKSEAFF.

For this clone: The read ends 3 residues before the CDR3 terminus; that terminus is restored from the germline J gene. The rearrangement uses TRBV4-2 and TRBJ2-2; 8 bases align to TRBD1. The junction had 7 bases not matched to a gene; V was cut back by 1 base and J by 0 bases. The CDR3 spans 18 residues. Germline V gene lookup returns CDR1 LGHNA and CDR2 YNFKEQ. Partial CDR3 DNA: TGTGCCAGCAGCCAAGTTGGACAGGGAAGCCCGAACACCGGGGAG. Its protein product is CASSQVGQGSPNTGE. The whole CDR3 sequence is CASSQVGQGSPNTGELFF.

Of note for this clone: The sequenced fragment ends 3 residues before the CDR3 boundary, so the rest is inferred from the germline J gene. This chain uses TRBV18 with TRBJ1-3; weak D call: TRBD1 (6 bases). CDR1 and CDR2 (germline): KGHSH, LQKENI. Trimming shortened V by 0 bases and J by 3 bases, and 9 bases separated the two germline ends. The CDR3 is 15 residues long. The part of the CDR3 DNA that was read is TGTGCCAGCTCACCACCCGGACAGCTTGGAAACACC. This sequence encodes CASSPPGQLGNT. The full-length CDR3 reads as CASSPPGQLGNTIYF.

About this clone: The CDR3 end lies 3 residues beyond the end of the read and is filled in from the germline J gene. The chain has TRBV29-1 and TRBJ1-1; 9 bases fit TRBD1. Germline V lookup: CDR1 SQVTM, CDR2 ANQGSEA. CDR3 length equals 13 residues. Germline trimming cut 6 bases from V and 5 bases from J; bases unmatched to any gene: 7. CDR3 DNA, as far as it was read: TGCAGCGTGACACAGGGGGCGGGTACTGAA. Its protein product is CSVTQGAGTE. The full CDR3 reads CSVTQGAGTEAFF.

Notes on this clone: The read finishes 3 residues shy of the CDR3 end, and the germline J gene is used to complete it. V gene TRBV20-1 combines with J gene TRBJ2-1; 8 nucleotides match TRBD2. This CDR3 contains 16 residues. CDR1 is DFQATT, CDR2 SNEGSKA, per germline (reference sequence). The V segment lost 1 base and the J segment 6 bases; nucleotides outside the gene matches: 11. The CDR3 DNA, read in part, is TGCAGTGCTAGAGTCTACACGGGGGGGTCCGCCAATGAG. This gives the protein CSARVYTGGSANE. The entire CDR3 is CSARVYTGGSANEQFF.

A word on this clone: The read finishes 3 residues shy of the CDR3 end, and the germline J gene is used to complete it. The V gene is TRBV5-1, the J gene TRBJ2-2; D could derive from TRBD1 or TRBD2 (5 bases each). The germline V and J ends were trimmed by 6 bases and 4 bases, with 13 bases remaining between them. This CDR3 spans 14 amino acids. Per the germline V gene, CDR1 is SGHRS and CDR2 is YFSETQ. This CDR3 reads CASIEGTGTGELFF. CDR3 bases read: TGCGCCAGCATAGAGGGAACAGGCACCGGGGAG.

Remarks on this clone: The read ends 3 residues early relative to the CDR3; the germline J gene fills the gap. J is TRBJ2-3 and V is TRBV20-1, with D perhaps TRBD1 (5 bases). V was clipped by 1 base and J by 2 bases, with 16 bases between them. Germline V gene data show CDR1 as DFQATT and CDR2 as SNEGSKA (reference sequence). The CDR3 covers 16 residues. CDR3 residues: CSARGGKANPTDTQYF. CDR3 bases read: TGCAGTGCTAGAGGGGGCAAGGCCAACCCCACAGATACG.

As to this clone: With the read ending 3 residues before the CDR3 end, the germline J gene is used to fill in that end. V is TRBV6-1 and J is TRBJ1-4; 7 bases match TRBD1. Unmatched junction bases numbered 7, after V lost 2 bases and J lost 7 bases. Germline CDR1 MNHNS, CDR2 SASEGT. The CDR3 extends over 15 amino acids. The CDR3 here is CASSEQDSGGEKLFF. The sequenced part of the CDR3 DNA is TGTGCCAGCAGTGAACAGGACTCAGGGGGTGAAAAA.